The present TCR beta chain was sequenced within a study of regulatory T cells. Autoimmunity was present in every CD3G-deficient patient, worse in two. Patients aged 2 to 39 years had fewer naive and more memory CD4+ and CD8+ T cells. Sorting split CD4+ cells into CD25-high CD127-low Tregs and CD25-low CD127-high conventional T cells. The primer mix had 52 TRBV and 13 TRBJ primers. Here immunoSEQ multiplex PCR was the method, and the copy in TCRdb shows in-frame clones only, minus some. The repertoire holds 25,000 to 40,000 clones, over 85% seen once, with about 0.99% in the top ten. Germline CDR1 and CDR2: MNHNS and SASEGT. This CDR3 region has 13 residues. Study-level results: In patients, unique TRB V-J pairs were restricted and V/J usage skewed, especially in Tregs. Hydrophobic residues at CDR3 positions 6 and 7 were enriched in conventional CD4+ T cells of CD3G-deficient patients.

As for this clone: Its cognate antigen is unknown.

The sequencing sample was made of conventional CD4+ T cells sorted from blood. The chain couples TRBV6-1 to TRBJ2-5; D unclear. The J call may be wrong; the DNA end is better matched by TRBJ2-7. The origin of this receptor is a child aged 2 to 10 with CD3G deficiency. Written as DNA, the CDR3 is TGTGCCAGCAGATTTGACATCCGCTACGAGCAGTACTTC. It encodes CASRFDIRYEQYF.